The 28 T cell receptor beta chains listed next were all sequenced from one sample in a study of T cell responses to AZD1222 COVID-19 vaccine. Libraries were prepared by immunoSEQ multiplex PCR; TCRdb keeps only in-frame clonotypes and omits some of them. The sample has roughly 100,000 clones, roughly 80% seen once. The source material was peripheral blood, sampled on day 0 of AZD1222 vaccination. The receptors stem from an adult in good health.

The chain uses TRBV19 and TRBJ1-1; no clear D gene. Germline-derived CDR1 and CDR2 are LNHDA and SQIVND (reference sequence). V was pared by 7 bases and J by 0 bases, with 9 bases between. The CDR3 spans 13 residues. This chain's CDR3 is CASTLTVNTEAFF. CDR3 DNA sequence: TGTGCCAGTACCTTGACGGTGAACACTGAAGCTTTCTTT. Variable domain in full (rest from reference TRBV19 and TRBJ1-1): DGGITQSPKYLFRKEGQNVTLSCEQNLNHDAMYWYRQDPGQGLRLIYYSQIVNDFQKGDIAEGYSVSREKKESFPLTVTSAQKNPTAFYLCASTLTVNTEAFFGQGTRLTVV.

The rearrangement uses TRBV29-1 and TRBJ1-2; D is possibly TRBD1 (5 bases). The germline gives CDR1 SQVTM, CDR2 ANQGSEA. Between the trimmed V and J ends, which lost 6 bases and 8 bases, there was a span of 22 bases. CDR3 length: 14 residues. The CDR3 loop reads CSVKEGSEANGYTF. The CDR3 DNA sequence: TGCAGCGTGAAGGAGGGGTCTGAAGCAAACGGCTACACCTTC.

Relative to its sample, this clone is medium-sized (0.01 to 0.1%). The CDR3 sequence: CASRGNNNEQFF. The DNA of the CDR3 is TGTGCCAGCAGGGGGAACAACAATGAGCAGTTCTTC. The gene calls are TRBV2 and TRBJ2-1; the D is unclear. The V gene lost 6 bases and the J gene lost 5 bases, with 8 bases spanning the gap. The length of the CDR3 is 12 residues. The germline CDR1 and CDR2 sequences are SNHLY and FYNNEI.

The rearrangement uses TRBV18 and TRBJ1-5; no clear D gene. Germline V gives CDR1 KGHSH, CDR2 LQKENI. The CDR3 contains 15 residues. V was shortened by 6 bases and J by 0 bases, with 12 bases between the two germline ends. The CDR3: CASSPAGLSNQPQHF. CDR3 DNA sequence: TGTGCCAGCTCCCCAGCCGGGCTTAGCAATCAGCCCCAGCATTTT.

The V call is TRBV11-2, the J call TRBJ2-7, with a weak D call TRBD1 (6 bases). This CDR3 is built from 14 residues. Germline V gene sequence: CDR1 SGHAT, CDR2 FQNNGV. The V and J ends lost 2 bases and 3 bases respectively, with 11 bases between them. The DNA for the CDR3 is TGTGCCAGCAGCTTACAGGGGTTAGTCTACGAGCAGTACTTC. Translated, it gives CASSLQGLVYEQYF. The full variable domain, its missing parts supplied by reference TRBV11-2 and TRBJ2-7, is EAGVAQSPRYKIIEKRQSVAFWCNPISGHATLYWYQQILGQGPKLLIQFQNNGVVDDSQLPKDRFSAERLKGVDSTLKIQPAKLEDSAVYLCASSLQGLVYEQYFGPGTRLTVT.

DNA of the CDR3: TGTGCCAGCACTTTAGAGGGGAATTCACCCCTCCACTTT. Translation gives CASTLEGNSPLHF. This sequence joins TRBV6-5 and TRBJ1-6; perhaps TRBD1 as D (5 bases). The V end was cut by 7 bases, the J end by 7 bases, with 11 bases between. This CDR3 is 13 amino acids long. CDR1 is MNHEY, CDR2 SVGAGI, per germline.

The genes are TRBV20-1 and TRBJ2-7, with D possibly being TRBD1 (6 bases). CDR1 and CDR2 (germline): DFQATT, SNEGSKA (reference sequence). The germline V and J ends were trimmed by 5 bases and 6 bases, with 8 bases remaining between them. The CDR3 covers 10 residues. CDR3 sequence: CSAFRGEQYF. In DNA, the CDR3 is TGCAGTGCTTTCAGGGGCGAGCAGTACTTC.

The chain joins TRBV4-1 to TRBJ1-2; D is unresolved. Trimming pared 0 bases from V and 5 bases from J, leaving 13 bases between. This CDR3 contains 15 residues. Germline CDR1 and CDR2: MGHRA and YSYEKL. Here the CDR3 reads CASSQDAGFVYGYTF. In DNA form, the CDR3 reads TGCGCCAGCAGCCAAGATGCGGGGTTCGTGTATGGCTACACCTTC.

J is TRBJ1-5 and V is TRBV2, with a possible D match to TRBD1 (6 bases). CDR3 length: 15 amino acids. The ends were cut back, 4 bases at V and 2 bases at J, with 12 bases in the middle. Looked up from germline, CDR1 is SNHLY and CDR2 is FYNNEI. This CDR3 is CASSAQGLGNQPQHF. For the CDR3, the DNA is TGTGCCAGCAGTGCTCAGGGGCTCGGCAATCAGCCCCAGCATTTT.

The table lists this clone with many counts. The J gene is TRBJ2-2, the V gene TRBV29-1; the match to TRBD2 covers 8 bases. CDR3 size: 14 residues. The V gene end was trimmed by 7 bases and the J gene end by 2 bases; junction bases not matched to a gene: 6. Germline assignment: CDR1 SQVTM and CDR2 ANQGSEA. The CDR3 sequence: CSGQTSGNTGELFF. The CDR3 bases are TGCAGCGGCCAAACTAGCGGAAACACCGGGGAGCTGTTTTTT.

The genes are TRBV12-3 or TRBV12-4 and TRBJ2-1; the D gene is possibly TRBD1 (8 bases). The CDR3 is 12 amino acids. V was cut by 5 bases and J by 9 bases, with 11 bases left in between. CDR3 DNA sequence: TGTGCCAGCAGTCACAGGGGGGGTGAGCAGTTCTTC. It specifies CASSHRGGEQFF.

This clone was detected only a few times. The CDR3 sequence is CASSVRQGRELFF. For the CDR3, the DNA is TGTGCCAGTAGTGTGCGACAGGGCCGGGAGCTGTTTTTT. The gene calls are TRBV19 and TRBJ2-2; 7 bases line up with TRBD1. The germline CDR1 and CDR2 sequences are LNHDA and SQIVND (reference sequence). V lost 5 bases, J lost 9 bases, and 6 bases stayed unmatched. This CDR3 comprises 13 residues.

The rearrangement uses TRBV19 and TRBJ2-7, with TRBD1 matching over 10 bases. This CDR3 comprises 15 residues. V dropped 6 bases and J dropped 3; count of bases not matched to a gene: 8. The germline V gene has CDR1 LNHDA and CDR2 SQIVND (reference sequence). CDR3 sequence: CASRGGDRGYYEQYF. The CDR3 region has the DNA TGTGCCAGTAGGGGAGGGGACAGGGGTTACTACGAGCAGTACTTC.

This CDR3 reads CASSEGQGGGYTF. The CDR3 DNA sequence: TGTGCCAGCAGTGAAGGACAGGGTGGCGGCTACACCTTC. This rearrangement joins TRBV6-1 to TRBJ1-2, with 7 nucleotides matching TRBD1. This CDR3 is built from 13 residues. J was trimmed by 8 bases and V by 1 base; bases with no gene match: 4. Germline CDR1 is MNHNS and CDR2 is SASEGT.

The gene calls are TRBV2 and TRBJ2-2; D is undetermined. The CDR3 has 14 residues. Trimming stripped 0 bases from V and 5 bases from J, with 7 bases between. Germline V gives CDR1 SNHLY, CDR2 FYNNEI. The CDR3 region has the DNA TGTGCCAGCAGTGAAGCTTTGGGGACCGGGGAGCTGTTTTTT. Translating gives CASSEALGTGELFF.

Only a few counts were recorded for this clone. The gene calls are TRBV11-1 and TRBJ2-1, with unresolved D. V was cut by 1 base and J by 5 bases, with 6 bases left in between. The CDR3 is 13 amino acids. Per germline, CDR1 SGHAT and CDR2 FQDESV (reference sequence). The CDR3 reads CASSLGANNEQFF. The CDR3 DNA follows: TGTGCCAGCAGCTTAGGGGCCAACAATGAGCAGTTCTTC.

The V gene is TRBV2, the J gene TRBJ1-1; D is perhaps TRBD1 (5 bases). Germline CDR1 SNHLY, CDR2 FYNNEI. Trimming pared 10 bases from V and 3 bases from J, leaving 15 bases between. The CDR3 covers 13 residues. Written as DNA, the CDR3 is TGTGCCACCAGCAAAGGGGTCGACACTGAAGCTTTCTTT. It encodes CATSKGVDTEAFF.

The genes are TRBV27 and TRBJ1-4; 7 nucleotides match TRBD1. This CDR3 has 16 residues. Germline assignment: CDR1 MNHEY and CDR2 SMNVEV (reference sequence). V lost 6 bases, J lost 3 bases, and 10 bases stayed unmatched. Here the CDR3 DNA reads TGTGCCAGCAGATCAGGGGGGCTCCGCCCTAATGAAAAACTGTTTTTT. This gives the protein CASRSGGLRPNEKLFF.

The chain joins TRBV6-2 or TRBV6-3 to TRBJ2-7, with D possibly matching TRBD2 (7 bases). The CDR3 runs 15 residues. Per germline, CDR1 MNHEY and CDR2 SVGEGT. Trimming shortened V by 4 bases and J by 0 bases, and 13 bases separated the two germline ends. DNA of the CDR3: TGTGCCAGCAGTTCGAGGGGGGGGCCCTCCTACGAGCAGTACGTC. This translates into CASSSRGGPSYEQYV.

The chain couples TRBV12-3 or TRBV12-4 to TRBJ1-3; tentatively, D is TRBD1 (5 bases). V lost 3 bases, J lost 3 bases, and 6 bases lay in between. This CDR3 contains 13 residues. The CDR3 protein is CASSLGGGNTIYF. The CDR3 DNA reads as TGTGCCAGCAGTTTGGGGGGTGGAAACACCATATATTTT.

This clone occurred once. The rearrangement links TRBV10-3 to TRBJ2-5, with 10 bases aligning to TRBD2. J lost 2 bases, V lost 10 bases, and 4 bases had no gene match. The CDR3 is 13 residues long. Germline lookup yields CDR1 ENHRY and CDR2 SYGVKD. The CDR3 sequence is CASQRGGQETQYF. The CDR3 coding sequence is TGTGCCAGCCAGCGGGGGGGACAAGAGACCCAGTACTTC.

The chain employs TRBV5-1 and TRBJ2-1, with D possibly being TRBD1 or TRBD2 (5 bases each). The CDR3 spans 15 residues. Trimming shortened V by 2 bases and J by 5 bases, and 14 bases separated the two germline ends. Germline CDR1 SGHRS, CDR2 YFSETQ. CDR3 in amino acids: CASSFHIGTDNEQFF. The DNA for the CDR3 is TGCGCCAGCAGCTTCCACATCGGGACCGACAATGAGCAGTTCTTC. Combining the CDR3 with reference TRBV5-1 and TRBJ2-1 gives the whole variable domain KAGVTQTPRYLIKTRGQQVTLSCSPISGHRSVSWYQQTPGQGLQFLFEYFSETQRNKGNFPGRFSGRQFSNSRSEMNVSTLELGDSALYLCASSFHIGTDNEQFFGPGTRLTVL.

The genes are TRBV28 and TRBJ2-2; the D is unclear. CDR1 MDHEN and CDR2 SYDVKM come from the germline V gene. The ends were cut back, 4 bases at V and 2 bases at J, with 5 bases in the middle. The CDR3 consists of 13 residues. This CDR3 reads CASSSPNTGELFF. In DNA, the CDR3 is TGTGCCAGCAGTTCTCCAAACACCGGGGAGCTGTTTTTT.

The V call is TRBV6-5, the J call TRBJ2-1; D is uncertain. The CDR3 totals 14 residues. Trimming removed 0 bases at V and 9 bases at J, with 12 bases between. Looked up from germline, CDR1 is MNHEY and CDR2 is SVGAGI. CDR3 nucleotides: TGTGCCAGCAGTTACTCCCCAGTGCCCGCTGAGCAGTTCTTC. As protein: CASSYSPVPAEQFF.

The CDR3 sequence: CASSEPASSDTQYF. CDR3 bases: TGTGCCAGCAGTGAACCAGCTAGCTCAGATACGCAGTATTTT. The V gene is TRBV6-1, the J gene TRBJ2-3; perhaps TRBD2 as D (5 bases). The CDR3 sequence is 14 residues long. The V gene lost 2 bases and the J gene lost 4 bases, with 10 bases spanning the gap. CDR1 and CDR2 (germline): MNHNS, SASEGT.

This rearrangement joins TRBV29-1 to TRBJ1-1; D is undetermined. The CDR3 runs to 12 residues. Trimming stripped 4 bases from V and 7 bases from J, with 13 bases between. The germline CDR1 and CDR2 sequences are SQVTM and ANQGSEA. This CDR3 is CSVVEGNFEAFF. Written as DNA, the CDR3 is TGCAGCGTTGTTGAGGGAAACTTTGAAGCTTTCTTT.

This clone was counted a few times. The V gene is TRBV21-1, the J gene TRBJ2-3; the table assigns TRBD2, which was not confirmed against the DNA. TRBV21-1 is a recognized pseudogene. The CDR3 contains 18 residues. The CDR3 is CASSSQSLAAKRGDTQYF. CDR3 nucleotide sequence: TGTGCCAGCAGCTCCCAAAGCCTAGCGGCAAAAAGGGGGGATACGCAGTATTTT.

The table lists this clone with a count of one. The rearrangement links TRBV27 to TRBJ1-5; D is possibly TRBD1 (6 bases). CDR3 length: 13 residues. The germline V gene has CDR1 MNHEY and CDR2 SMNVEV (reference sequence). With 5 bases removed from V and 5 bases from J, the gap between germline ends came to 10 bases. In nucleotides, the CDR3 is TGTGCCAGCAGTACAGGGACATATCAGCCCCAGCATTTT. It translates to CASSTGTYQPQHF.